These 13 T cell receptor beta chains were sequenced from one sample in a study of CD8 T cells in ankylosing spondylitis. Via MiXCR, TCRdb re-called the 5' RACE reads, giving one row per CDR3 protein. The sample yields around 330,000 distinct CDR3 sequences, roughly 10% seen once. Material: blood, either unsorted or a sorted T cell fraction (not recorded which). The source of these receptors is a female donor with ankylosing spondylitis or in good health (not recorded which).

This clonotype appeared a few times. This CDR3 reads CASSYSGPPADTQYF. CDR3 sequence (DNA): TGTGCCAGCAGTTACTCGGGCCCACCGGCGGATACGCAGTATTTT. V is TRBV6-2 or TRBV6-3 and J is TRBJ2-3; D is uncertain. CDR3 length: 15 amino acids. V gave up 0 bases and J gave up 6 bases, with 13 bases separating them. CDR1 is MNHEY, CDR2 SVGEGT, per germline.

This clonotype turned up a few times. The J gene is TRBJ2-2, the V gene TRBV18; D remains ambiguous. The V and J ends lost 6 bases and 0 bases respectively, with 17 bases between them. Germline CDR1 reads KGHSH; CDR2 reads LQKENI. This CDR3 has 17 residues. In DNA, the CDR3 is TGTGCCAGCTCGCCGGGCCTCGACAAAGCGAACACCGGGGAGCTGTTTTTT. Translated: CASSPGLDKANTGELFF.

This clonotype was observed at least ten times. The chain joins TRBV12-3 or TRBV12-4 to TRBJ2-7; possibly TRBD1 for D (5 bases). The CDR3 extends over 13 amino acids. V was trimmed by 8 bases and J by 3 bases, leaving 14 bases between them. Here the CDR3 DNA reads TGTGCCAGCGGAATACAGGTACACTACGAGCAGTACTTC. Residues: CASGIQVHYEQYF.

This clonotype was counted between two and nine times. The chain carries TRBV11-1 and TRBJ2-1; the match to TRBD2 covers 11 bases. The CDR3 has 21 residues. Germline values: CDR1 SGHAT, CDR2 FQDESV (reference sequence). Trimming cost V 5 bases and J 0 bases; bases outside gene matches: 18. In nucleotides, the CDR3 is TGTGCCAGCAGCCCCTCCATTAGTGCTAGCGGGAGGCCGAGCTCCTACAATGAGCAGTTCTTC. It translates to CASSPSISASGRPSSYNEQFF. The full variable domain, with the rest looked up from reference TRBV11-1 and TRBJ2-1, is EAEVAQSPRYKITEKSQAVAFWCDPISGHATLYWYRQILGQGPELLVQFQDESVVDDSQLPKDRFSAERLKGVDSTLKIQPAELGDSAMYLCASSPSISASGRPSSYNEQFFGPGTRLTVL.

The chain uses TRBV7-2 and TRBJ2-5, with D tentatively TRBD1 or TRBD2 (5 bases each). V was trimmed by 1 base and J by 3 bases, leaving 15 bases between them. The CDR3 has 16 residues. Germline CDR1 SGHTA, CDR2 FQGNSA. This CDR3 is CASSLGSGKGEETQYF. The CDR3 region has the DNA TGTGCCAGCAGCTTAGGGTCAGGGAAGGGAGAAGAGACCCAGTACTTC.

This clonotype was seen repeatedly, ten times or more. As DNA, the CDR3 is TGCAGTGCTAGCGGACTAGCGGGGGGGTTTGGGACCGGGGAGCTGTTTTTT. This sequence encodes CSASGLAGGFGTGELFF. The genes are TRBV20-1 and TRBJ2-2; 15 nucleotides match TRBD2. CDR1 and CDR2 (germline): DFQATT, SNEGSKA (reference sequence). The CDR3 totals 17 residues. The V and J ends lost 3 bases and 5 bases, in that order; junction bases with no gene match: 7.

This clonotype has ten or more counts. This chain connects TRBV20-1 to TRBJ2-1; perhaps TRBD2 as D (5 bases). This CDR3 has 12 residues. Germline CDR1 reads DFQATT; CDR2 reads SNEGSKA (reference sequence). The V gene lost 6 bases and the J gene lost 6 bases, with 12 bases spanning the gap. CDR3 nucleotide sequence: TGCAGTGCCCCCCTAGGGAGCAATGAGCAGTTCTTC. Amino acids: CSAPLGSNEQFF.

The V and J genes are TRBV20-1 and TRBJ2-2, with 11 bases lining up with TRBD2. Germline values: CDR1 DFQATT, CDR2 SNEGSKA (reference sequence). This CDR3 is built from 16 residues. V was clipped by 5 bases and J by 9 bases; unmatched bases: 14. The CDR3 sequence is CSASPLAGGVGRELFF. As DNA, the CDR3 is TGCAGTGCTTCCCCCCTAGCGGGGGGTGTGGGTAGGGAGCTGTTTTTT.

Worth noting for this clonotype: A much larger clonotype is one base distant, so this may be a read error. The conserved phenylalanine or tryptophan is not found at the CDR3 terminus, so this likely reflects a read error. The chain joins TRBV25-1 to TRBJ2-7; 8 bases are a match to TRBD2. The CDR3 is made up of 14 amino acids. With 3 bases clipped from V and 3 bases from J, the junction kept 4 bases outside the gene matches. CDR1 and CDR2 (germline): MGHDK, SYGVNS. The CDR3 DNA is TGTGCCAGCAGTGATCACGGGACTAGCTACGAGCAGTACTCC. Amino acids: CASSDHGTSYEQYS.

This clonotype was detected only a few times. The rearrangement joins TRBV5-1 to TRBJ2-7; D is possibly TRBD1 (6 bases). Germline values: CDR1 SGHRS, CDR2 YFSETQ. CDR3 length: 15 residues. The V end lost 1 base, the J end lost 1 base, and 12 bases lay between the germline ends. This chain's CDR3 is CASSLSTGPSYEQYF. The DNA for the CDR3 is TGCGCCAGCAGCTTGTCCACAGGGCCTTCCTACGAGCAGTACTTC.

This clonotype was seen ten or more times. This sequence joins TRBV6-1 and TRBJ2-3, with D maybe TRBD2 (5 bases). V lost 8 bases to trimming and J lost 9 bases, with 24 bases between them. The CDR3 has 15 residues. Germline V gives CDR1 MNHNS, CDR2 SASEGT. The CDR3: CASRWGVGMGGTQYF. CDR3 coding DNA: TGTGCCAGCCGGTGGGGAGTGGGGATGGGTGGCACGCAGTATTTT.

This clonotype showed up many times. The chain links TRBV10-2 to TRBJ2-2; tentatively, D is TRBD2 (7 bases). Germline-derived CDR1 and CDR2 are WSHSY and SAAADI. CDR3 length: 15 amino acids. V lost 7 bases, J lost 6 bases, and 18 bases lay in between. The CDR3: CASIGWGGLSGELFF. As DNA, the CDR3 is TGCGCCAGCATCGGATGGGGGGGCCTCTCCGGGGAGCTGTTTTTT.

This chain links TRBV20-1 with TRBJ1-3; D remains unclear. The CDR3 extends over 17 amino acids. With 0 bases removed from V and 0 bases from J, the gap between germline ends came to 15 bases. Germline CDR1 DFQATT, CDR2 SNEGSKA (reference sequence). The CDR3 spells CSARDLLGRSSGNTIYF. The CDR3, as DNA: TGCAGTGCTAGAGATCTTTTAGGCCGCTCCTCTGGAAACACCATATATTTT.